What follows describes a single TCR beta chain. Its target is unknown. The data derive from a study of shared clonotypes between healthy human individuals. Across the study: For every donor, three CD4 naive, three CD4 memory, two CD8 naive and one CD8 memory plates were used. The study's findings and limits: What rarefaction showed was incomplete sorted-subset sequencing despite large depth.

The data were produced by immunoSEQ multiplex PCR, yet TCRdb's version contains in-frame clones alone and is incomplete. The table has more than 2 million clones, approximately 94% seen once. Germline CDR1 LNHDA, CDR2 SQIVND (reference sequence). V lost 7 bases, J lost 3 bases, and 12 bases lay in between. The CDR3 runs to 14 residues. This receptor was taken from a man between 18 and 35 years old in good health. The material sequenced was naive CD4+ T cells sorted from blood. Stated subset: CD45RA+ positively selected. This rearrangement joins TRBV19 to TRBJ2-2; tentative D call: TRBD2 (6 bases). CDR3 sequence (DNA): TGTGCCAGTACCCTAGGGGACTACACCGGGGAGCTGTTTTTT. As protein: CASTLGDYTGELFF.